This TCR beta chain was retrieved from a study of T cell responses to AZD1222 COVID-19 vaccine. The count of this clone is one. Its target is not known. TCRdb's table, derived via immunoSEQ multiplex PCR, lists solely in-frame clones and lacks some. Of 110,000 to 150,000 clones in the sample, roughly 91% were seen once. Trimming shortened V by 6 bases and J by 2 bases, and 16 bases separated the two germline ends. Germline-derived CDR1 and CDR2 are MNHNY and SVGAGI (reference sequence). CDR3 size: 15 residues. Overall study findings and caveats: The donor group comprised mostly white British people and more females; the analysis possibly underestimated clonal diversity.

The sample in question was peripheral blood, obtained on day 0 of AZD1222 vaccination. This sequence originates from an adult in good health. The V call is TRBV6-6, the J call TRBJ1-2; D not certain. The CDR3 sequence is CASRSGGLSNYGYTF. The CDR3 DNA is TGTGCCAGCAGATCAGGAGGCCTGTCCAACTATGGCTACACCTTC.